The clone carrying this T cell receptor beta chain was observed once. There were no recent acute infections or vaccinations among the donors, who were healthy HIV-negative adults. These data originate in a study of shared clonotypes between healthy human individuals. CDR3 length: 14 residues. The germline V gene encodes CDR1 SQVTM and CDR2 ANQGSEA. Deletions cut 6 bases from V and 0 bases from J, with 12 bases between. Generated by immunoSEQ multiplex PCR, the TCRdb table keeps only in-frame clones and is missing some. The sample lists some 2,100,000 clones; about 94% were seen once. The chain carries TRBV29-1 and TRBJ2-1; D uncertain. Source material: naive CD4+ T cells sorted from blood. Subset of the sample: CD45RA+ positively selected. The receptor's source is a man in his late teens or twenties in good health. Here the CDR3 reads CSVLRFSSYNEQFF. CDR3 in DNA: TGCAGCGTCCTTCGCTTTAGCTCCTACAATGAGCAGTTCTTC.